This T cell receptor beta chain was observed in a study of human T cells and chemical hapten exposure. TCRdb redid the calling of the RACE reads with MiXCR, one entry per CDR3 protein. This sample has around 340,000 distinct CDR3 sequences; 5.5% to 8% occur once, and the top ten carry 7% to 10%. Time point noted: patch test 1, 2 weeks after DPC sensitization. Treatment of the sample: therapeutic diphenylcyclopropenone sensitization with weekly scalp DPC. Whole-study results and caveats: Sensitization with DPC brought no change to TCRs above 1 in 1000 in frequency. Expanded TCR counts at PT1 were positively correlated with the patch test score.

This clonotype has just a few counts. Its antigen is as yet unknown. The length of the CDR3 is 14 residues. Germline CDR1 ENHRY, CDR2 SYGVKD. Trimming removed 0 bases from V and 4 bases from J; junction bases left unmatched: 2. The sample here was whole blood, taken in connection with sensitization to the hapten diphenylcyclopropenone (DPC). This receptor was obtained from a young woman with alopecia areata. Some clones in this sample may be carry-over from other donors' samples. The rearrangement links TRBV10-3 to TRBJ2-7; 8 bases are shared with TRBD1. CDR3 amino acids: CAISESRQGYEQYF. In nucleotides, the CDR3 is TGTGCCATCAGTGAGTCCCGACAGGGGTACGAGCAGTACTTC.